This TCR beta chain was recorded in a study of neoadjuvant anti-PD-1 for oral cavity cancer. On the study more broadly: Patients without progression got a fourth dose around day 43.

Study findings and constraints: Post-nivolumab, blood T cell clonality was significantly elevated in non-responders.

CDR1 MNHNS and CDR2 SASEGT come from the germline V gene. The ends were cut back, 1 base at V and 6 bases at J, with 12 bases in the middle. The CDR3 consists of 14 residues. Here immunoSEQ multiplex PCR was the method, and the copy in TCRdb shows in-frame clones only, minus some. The sample has approximately 74,000 clones, roughly four fifths seen once. A note on this clone: As yet, its antigen is unknown.

The receptor was derived from a person between 40 and 85 years old with oral cavity squamous cell carcinoma. The source was PBMCs, collected before nivolumab (anti-PD-1) treatment. This chain connects TRBV6-1 to TRBJ1-2, with D unclear. The CDR3 bases are TGTGCCAGCAGTGAAGTTCTGGGTTTCGATGGCTACACCTTC. Its protein is CASSEVLGFDGYTF.